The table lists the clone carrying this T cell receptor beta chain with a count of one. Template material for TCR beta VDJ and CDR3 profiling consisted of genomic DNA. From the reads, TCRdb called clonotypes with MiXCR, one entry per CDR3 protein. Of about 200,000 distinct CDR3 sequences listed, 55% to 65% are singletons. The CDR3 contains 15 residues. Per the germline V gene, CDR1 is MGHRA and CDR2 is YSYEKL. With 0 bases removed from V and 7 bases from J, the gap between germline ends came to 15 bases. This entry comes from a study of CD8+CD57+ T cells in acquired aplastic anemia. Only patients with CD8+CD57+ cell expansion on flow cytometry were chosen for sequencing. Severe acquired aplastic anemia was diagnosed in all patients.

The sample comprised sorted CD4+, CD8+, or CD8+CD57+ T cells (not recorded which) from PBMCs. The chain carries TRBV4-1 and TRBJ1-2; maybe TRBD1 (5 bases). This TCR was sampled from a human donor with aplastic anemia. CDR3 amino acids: CASSQDSRTGLGYTF. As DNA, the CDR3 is TGCGCCAGCAGCCAAGATAGTAGAACAGGTCTTGGCTACACCTTC.